This TCR beta chain is drawn from a study of shared clonotypes between healthy human individuals. Trimming took off 0 bases at V and 1 base at J, with 14 bases between the two ends. The CDR3 sequence is 16 residues long. From germline, CDR1 is SGHRS and CDR2 YFSETQ. CD8 cells regarded as naive lacked CD45RO, were positively chosen for CCR7, and omitted terminally differentiated effector memory CD45RA+ cells. Per the original data handling: ImmunoSEQ yielded junction-only sequences lacking quality scores, so filtering differed. Profiled with immunoSEQ multiplex PCR; TCRdb holds only in-frame clones, not every one. V, J and clone size are taken as reported in that table, and D and trimming were inferred from the DNA itself. This sample has some 2 million clones, with 85% to 95% found just once.

This receptor was identified in a man between 18 and 29 years old in good health. This chain uses TRBV5-1 with TRBJ2-7; D is unresolved. The sample consisted of naive CD8+ T cells sorted from blood. CDR3 sequence reads: CASSLGAIDRSYEQYF. The CDR3 region has the DNA TGCGCCAGCAGCTTGGGGGCCATAGATCGGTCCTACGAGCAGTACTTC.